This T cell receptor (beta chain) was captured by sequencing in a study of OX40 agonist ivuxolimab in advanced cancers. About the research overall: Patients were dosed with the agonistic anti-OX40 (CD134) antibody ivuxolimab. General observations from the study: Among the nonresponders, some also had low normalized T-cell clonal expansion.

In its sample, this clone was seen once. Its antigen remains unidentified. Assay: immunoSEQ multiplex PCR; the TCRdb copy retains only in-frame clones and omits some. The sample includes more than 95,000 clones, 90% to 95% seen only once; the top ten take 0.25% to 0.35%. V lost 5 bases and J lost 1, with 9 bases in between. Germline CDR1 is SGHAT and CDR2 is FQNNGV. The CDR3 is made up of 13 amino acids. Samples of blood were obtained at baseline, on cycle 4 day 1, and on cycle 7 day 1. This rearrangement joins TRBV11-2 to TRBJ2-7; D remains ambiguous. The sequence was collected from an adult with an advanced solid tumor such as melanoma, head and neck, liver or kidney cancer. The sample was CD4+ or CD8+ T cells sorted from blood, taken in a trial of the OX40 agonist ivuxolimab. CDR3 protein: CASSQAASYEQYF. CDR3 coding DNA: TGTGCCAGCAGCCAGGCGGCTTCCTACGAGCAGTACTTC.